This T cell receptor (beta chain) was found in a study of OX40 agonist ivuxolimab in advanced cancers. Describing the broader study: Ivuxolimab was a fully human IgG2 agonistic monoclonal antibody targeting the costimulatory receptor OX40 (CD134). Intravenous ivuxolimab was administered to patients every 2 weeks at six dose levels: 0.01, 0.1, 0.3, 1.5, 3 and 10 mg/kg. Of the approximately 54 dose-escalation patients, hepatocellular carcinoma was present in some 19, melanoma in approximately 15, renal cell carcinoma in 9 and head and neck cancer in 9. In the dose-escalation cohort, roughly 80% of patients were male, and the mean age was approximately 60 years, with a range of roughly 20 to 80. Patients were allowed to have had prior anti-PD-1, anti-PD-L1 or anti-CTLA-4 therapy, and more than 30% of the dose-escalation patients had previously received checkpoint inhibitors. Partial responses occurred in three dose-escalation patients, of whom one had hepatocellular carcinoma and two had cutaneous melanoma. The purpose of peripheral TCRbeta sequencing was to test whether ivuxolimab changed TCR sequence diversity and led to clonal T-cell expansion. The paper describes the monotherapy dose-escalation part (N of about 52 patients) of the phase I trial of ivuxolimab.

What the authors observed across the whole study: At doses from 0.1 to 3.0 mg/kg, clonal expansion was seen in both CD4+ and CD8+ blood T cells between baseline and week 6. On average, CD8+ T cells showed more expanded clones than CD4+ T cells after ivuxolimab. In partial responders in the 0.1-3.0 mg/kg groups, normalized peripheral clonal expansion was found to be among the lowest, especially among CD8+ T cells. Low levels of normalized T-cell clonal expansion were also seen in some patients who did not respond. Which antigens the clonally expanded peripheral T cells were specific for was not determined.

The germline V gene yields MNHEY for CDR1 and SVGAGI for CDR2. Spanning cysteine to phenylalanine, the CDR3 consists of 13 amino acids. The retained sequence is limited to the CDR3, 39 bases, with the frame set at the first base. V loses 0 bases, J loses 13 bases, and the germline ends lie 13 bases apart. To sequence the TCRbeta CDR3 region, genomic DNA was isolated from the sorted cells. The immunoSEQ Assay was used for sequencing of TCRbeta CDR3 regions. What TCRdb holds here is the immuneACCESS table cut down to in-frame rearrangements. Part of the clones is not present; checked against another copy, under half of the missing clones reflect an unresolved V gene, and the others are unexplained. This sample is represented by about 68,000 clones; 91% of them were singletons. Around 0.31% of the sample rests with the top ten. Regarding this clone: Its specific antigen is unknown. Base qualities are missing; no much larger clone stands one base away.

Patients with a history of autoimmune disease or receiving systemic immunosuppression were excluded from the trial. Peripheral blood for TCR sequencing was drawn from every dose cohort at baseline, at cycle 4 day 1 and at cycle 7 day 1. Samples came from an open-label, multicenter, first-in-human phase I dose-escalation trial of ivuxolimab. Adults with locally advanced or metastatic melanoma, renal cell carcinoma, hepatocellular carcinoma or head and neck squamous cell carcinoma were enrolled in the trial. CD4+ and CD8+ T cells were sorted separately from peripheral blood before TCR sequencing. The TCR comes from an adult with an advanced solid tumor such as melanoma, head and neck, liver or kidney cancer. The sample in question was CD4+ or CD8+ T cells sorted from blood, obtained in a trial of the OX40 agonist ivuxolimab. This sequence uses TRBV6-5 and TRBJ2-1, and possibly TRBD2, on 6 matching bases. The CDR3 corresponds to CASSYSSGPDQFF. The nucleotide sequence reads TGTGCCAGCAGTTACTCAAGCGGGCCAGACCAGTTCTTC.